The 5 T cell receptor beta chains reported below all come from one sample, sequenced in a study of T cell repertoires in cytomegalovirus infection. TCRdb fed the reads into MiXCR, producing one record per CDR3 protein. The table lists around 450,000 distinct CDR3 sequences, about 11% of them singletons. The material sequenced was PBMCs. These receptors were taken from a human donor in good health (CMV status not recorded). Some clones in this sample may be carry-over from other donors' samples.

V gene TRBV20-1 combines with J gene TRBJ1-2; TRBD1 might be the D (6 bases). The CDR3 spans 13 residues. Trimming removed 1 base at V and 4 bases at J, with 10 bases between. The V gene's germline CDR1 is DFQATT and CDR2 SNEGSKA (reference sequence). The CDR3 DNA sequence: TGCAGTGCTAGAGGGGAGGGGGTCTATGGCTACACCTTC. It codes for CSARGEGVYGYTF.

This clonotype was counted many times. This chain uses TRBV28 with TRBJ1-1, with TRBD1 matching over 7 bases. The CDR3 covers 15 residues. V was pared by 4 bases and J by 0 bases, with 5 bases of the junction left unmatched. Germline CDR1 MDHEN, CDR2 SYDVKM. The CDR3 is CASSSPTGMNTEAFF. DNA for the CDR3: TGTGCCAGCAGTTCGCCGACAGGGATGAACACTGAAGCTTTCTTT. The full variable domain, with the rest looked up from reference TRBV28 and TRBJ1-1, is DVKVTQSSRYLVKRTGEKVFLECVQDMDHENMFWYRQDPGLGLRLIYFSYDVKMKEKGDIPEGYSVSREKKERFSLILESASTNQTSMYLCASSSPTGMNTEAFFGQGTRLTVV.

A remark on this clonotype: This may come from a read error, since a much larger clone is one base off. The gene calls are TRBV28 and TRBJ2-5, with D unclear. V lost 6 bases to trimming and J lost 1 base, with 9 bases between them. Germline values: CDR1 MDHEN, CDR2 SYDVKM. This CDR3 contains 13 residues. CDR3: CASSDRSQETQYF. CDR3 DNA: TGTGCCAGCAGCGACCGATCCCAAGAGACCCAGTACTTC.

The CDR3 DNA follows: TGTGCCAGCAGCTTAGATCGGGGGGGTGACTACACCTTC. This gives the protein CASSLDRGGDYTF. V and J are TRBV11-2 and TRBJ1-2, with a weak D call TRBD1 (5 bases). V shed 0 bases and J shed 10 bases, with 12 bases lying between them. This CDR3 is 13 amino acids long. Per germline, CDR1 SGHAT and CDR2 FQNNGV.

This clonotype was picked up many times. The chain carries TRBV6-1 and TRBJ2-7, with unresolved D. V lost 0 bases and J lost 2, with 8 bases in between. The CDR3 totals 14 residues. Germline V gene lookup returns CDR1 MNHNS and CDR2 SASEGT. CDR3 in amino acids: CASSEATSPYEQYF. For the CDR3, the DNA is TGTGCCAGCAGTGAAGCGACGAGCCCCTACGAGCAGTACTTC.